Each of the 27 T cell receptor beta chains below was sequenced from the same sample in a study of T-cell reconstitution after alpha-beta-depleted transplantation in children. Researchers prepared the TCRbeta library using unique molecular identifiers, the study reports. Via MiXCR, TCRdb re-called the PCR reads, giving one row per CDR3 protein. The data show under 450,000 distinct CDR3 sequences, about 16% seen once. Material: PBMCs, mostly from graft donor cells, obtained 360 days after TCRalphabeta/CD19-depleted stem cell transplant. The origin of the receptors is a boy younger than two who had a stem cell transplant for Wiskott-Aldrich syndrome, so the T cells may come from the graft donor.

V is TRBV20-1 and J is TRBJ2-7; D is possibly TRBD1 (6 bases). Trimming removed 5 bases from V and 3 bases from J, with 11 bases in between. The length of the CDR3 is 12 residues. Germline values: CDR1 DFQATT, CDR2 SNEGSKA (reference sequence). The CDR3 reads CSAAGANYEQYF. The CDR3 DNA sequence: TGCAGTGCTGCAGGGGCTAACTACGAGCAGTACTTC.

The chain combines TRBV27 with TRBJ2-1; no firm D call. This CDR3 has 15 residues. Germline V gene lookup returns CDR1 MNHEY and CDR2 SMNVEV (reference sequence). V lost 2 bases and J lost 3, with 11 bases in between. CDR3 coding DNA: TGTGCCAGCAGTTTAAATCCCCCCGGCTACAATGAGCAGTTCTTC. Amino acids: CASSLNPPGYNEQFF.

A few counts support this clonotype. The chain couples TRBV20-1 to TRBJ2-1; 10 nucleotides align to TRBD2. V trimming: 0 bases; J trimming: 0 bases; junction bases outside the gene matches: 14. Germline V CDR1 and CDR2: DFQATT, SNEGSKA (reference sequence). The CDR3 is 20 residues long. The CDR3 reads CSARDPRAGTSVSSYNEQFF. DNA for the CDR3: TGCAGTGCTAGAGATCCCAGAGCCGGGACTAGCGTAAGCTCCTACAATGAGCAGTTCTTC.

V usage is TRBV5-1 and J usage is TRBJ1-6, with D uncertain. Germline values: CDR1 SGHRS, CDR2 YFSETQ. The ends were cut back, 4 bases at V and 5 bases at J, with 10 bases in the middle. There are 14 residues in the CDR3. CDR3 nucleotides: TGCGCCAGCAGCCCCGGGATACATAATTCACCCCTCCACTTT. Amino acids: CASSPGIHNSPLHF.

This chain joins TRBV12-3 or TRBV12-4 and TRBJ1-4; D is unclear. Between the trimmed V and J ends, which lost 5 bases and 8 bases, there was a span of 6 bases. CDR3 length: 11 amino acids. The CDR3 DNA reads TGTGCCAGCAGTACGAACGAAAAACTGTTTTTT. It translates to CASSTNEKLFF.

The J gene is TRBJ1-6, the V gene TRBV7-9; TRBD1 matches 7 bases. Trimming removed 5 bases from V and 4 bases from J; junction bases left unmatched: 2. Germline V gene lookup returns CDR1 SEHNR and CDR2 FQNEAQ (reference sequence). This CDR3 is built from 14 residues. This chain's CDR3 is CASSRDSYNSPLHF. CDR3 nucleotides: TGTGCCAGCAGCCGGGACAGTTATAATTCACCCCTCCACTTT. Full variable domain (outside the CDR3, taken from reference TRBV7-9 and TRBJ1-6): DTGVSQNPRHKITKRGQNVTFRCDPISEHNRLYWYRQTLGQGPEFLTYFQNEAQLEKSRLLSDRFSAERPKGSFSTLEIQRTEQGDSAMYLCASSRDSYNSPLHFGNGTRLTVT.

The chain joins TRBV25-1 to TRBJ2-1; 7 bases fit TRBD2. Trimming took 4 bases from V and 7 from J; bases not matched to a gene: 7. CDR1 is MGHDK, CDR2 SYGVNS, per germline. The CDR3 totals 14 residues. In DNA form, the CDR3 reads TGTGCCAGCAGTGGAGCGGGAATCCCGAATGAGCAGTTCTTC. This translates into CASSGAGIPNEQFF.

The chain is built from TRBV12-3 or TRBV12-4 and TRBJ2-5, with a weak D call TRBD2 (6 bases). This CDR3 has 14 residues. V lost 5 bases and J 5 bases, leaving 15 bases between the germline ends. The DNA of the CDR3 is TGTGCCAGCAGTCCGACCAAGCGGGTTGAGACCCAGTACTTC. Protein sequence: CASSPTKRVETQYF.

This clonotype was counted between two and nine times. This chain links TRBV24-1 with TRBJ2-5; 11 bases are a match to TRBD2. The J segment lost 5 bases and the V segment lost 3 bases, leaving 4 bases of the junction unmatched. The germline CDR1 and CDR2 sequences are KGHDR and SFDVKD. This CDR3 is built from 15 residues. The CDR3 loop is CATSDPGTSGETQYF. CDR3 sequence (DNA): TGTGCCACCAGTGATCCCGGGACTAGCGGTGAGACCCAGTACTTC.

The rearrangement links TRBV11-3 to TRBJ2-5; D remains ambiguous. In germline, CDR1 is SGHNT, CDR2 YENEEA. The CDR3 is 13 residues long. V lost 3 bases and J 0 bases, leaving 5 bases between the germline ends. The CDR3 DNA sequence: TGTGCCAGCAGCTTTGGTCACCAAGAGACCCAGTACTTC. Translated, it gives CASSFGHQETQYF.

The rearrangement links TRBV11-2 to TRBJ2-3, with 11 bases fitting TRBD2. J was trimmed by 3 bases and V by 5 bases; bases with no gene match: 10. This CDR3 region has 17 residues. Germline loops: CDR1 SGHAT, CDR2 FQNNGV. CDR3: CASSPLKGTSGTDTQYF. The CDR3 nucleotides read TGTGCCAGCAGCCCCCTAAAGGGGACTAGCGGTACAGATACGCAGTATTTT.

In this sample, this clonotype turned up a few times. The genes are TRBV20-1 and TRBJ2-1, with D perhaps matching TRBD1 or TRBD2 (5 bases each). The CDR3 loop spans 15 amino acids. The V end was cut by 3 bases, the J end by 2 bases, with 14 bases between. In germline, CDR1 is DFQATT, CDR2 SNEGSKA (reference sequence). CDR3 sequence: CSASVRDLAYNEQFF. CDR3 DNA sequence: TGCAGTGCTAGTGTACGGGACCTCGCCTACAATGAGCAGTTCTTC.

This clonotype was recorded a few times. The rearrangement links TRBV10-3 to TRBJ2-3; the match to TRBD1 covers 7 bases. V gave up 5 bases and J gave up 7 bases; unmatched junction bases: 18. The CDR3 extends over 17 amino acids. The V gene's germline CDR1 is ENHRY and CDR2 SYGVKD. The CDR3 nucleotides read TGTGCCATCAGTAGCCGGGACAGTGTTTTGGGCACGAATACGCAGTATTTT. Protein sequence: CAISSRDSVLGTNTQYF.

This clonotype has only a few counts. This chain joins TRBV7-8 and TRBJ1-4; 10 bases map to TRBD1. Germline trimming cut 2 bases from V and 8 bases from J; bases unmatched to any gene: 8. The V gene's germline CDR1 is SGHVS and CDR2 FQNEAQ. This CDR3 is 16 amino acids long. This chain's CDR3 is CASSLRDRGVREKLFF. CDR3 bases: TGTGCCAGCAGCTTAAGGGACAGGGGAGTAAGGGAAAAACTGTTTTTT.

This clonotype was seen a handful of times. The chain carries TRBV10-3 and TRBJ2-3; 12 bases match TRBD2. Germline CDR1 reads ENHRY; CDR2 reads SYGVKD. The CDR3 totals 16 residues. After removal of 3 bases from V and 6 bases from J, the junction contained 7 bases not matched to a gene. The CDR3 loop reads CAISDRLAGVGDTQYF. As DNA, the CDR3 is TGTGCCATCAGTGATCGACTAGCGGGAGTTGGGGATACGCAGTATTTT.

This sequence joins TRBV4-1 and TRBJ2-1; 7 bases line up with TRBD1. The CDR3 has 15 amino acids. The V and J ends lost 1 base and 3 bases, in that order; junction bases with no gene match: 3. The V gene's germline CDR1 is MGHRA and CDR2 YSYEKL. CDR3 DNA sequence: TGCGCCAGCAGCCAAGGCCAGGGGGTCTACAATGAGCAGTTCTTC. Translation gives CASSQGQGVYNEQFF.

CDR3: CASSLKGTLNIQYF. The CDR3 bases are TGTGCCAGCAGCTTAAAGGGGACGTTAAACATTCAGTACTTC. The rearrangement links TRBV7-2 to TRBJ2-4; D might be TRBD1 or TRBD2, each matching 5 bases. V shed 2 bases and J shed 6 bases, with 11 bases lying between them. The V gene's germline CDR1 is SGHTA and CDR2 FQGNSA. CDR3 length: 14 amino acids. The full variable domain, completed using reference TRBV7-2 and TRBJ2-4, is GAGVSQSPSNKVTEKGKDVELRCDPISGHTALYWYRQSLGQGLEFLIYFQGNSAPDKSGLPSDRFSAERTGGSVSTLTIQRTQQEDSAVYLCASSLKGTLNIQYFGAGTRLSVL.

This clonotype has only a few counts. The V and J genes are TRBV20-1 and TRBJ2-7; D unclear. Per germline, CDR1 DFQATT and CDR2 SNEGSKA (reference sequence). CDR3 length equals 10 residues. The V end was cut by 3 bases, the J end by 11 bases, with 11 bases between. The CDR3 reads CSASTNEEYF. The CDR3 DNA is TGCAGTGCTAGTACGAACGAAGAGTACTTC.

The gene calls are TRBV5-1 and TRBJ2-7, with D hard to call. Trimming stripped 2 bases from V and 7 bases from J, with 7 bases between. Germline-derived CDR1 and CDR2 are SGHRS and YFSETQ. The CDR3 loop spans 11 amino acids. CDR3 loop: CASSFNREQYF. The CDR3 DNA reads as TGCGCCAGCAGCTTCAACAGAGAGCAGTACTTC.

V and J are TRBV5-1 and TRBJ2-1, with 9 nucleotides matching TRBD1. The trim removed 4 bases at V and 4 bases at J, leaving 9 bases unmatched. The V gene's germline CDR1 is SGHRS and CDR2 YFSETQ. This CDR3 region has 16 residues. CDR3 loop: CASSTLPGQGYNEQFF. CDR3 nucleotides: TGCGCCAGCAGCACTCTTCCGGGACAGGGTTACAATGAGCAGTTCTTC.

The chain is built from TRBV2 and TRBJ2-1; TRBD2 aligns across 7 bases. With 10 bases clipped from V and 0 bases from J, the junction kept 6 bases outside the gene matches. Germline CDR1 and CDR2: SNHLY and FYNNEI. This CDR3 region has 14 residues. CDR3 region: CATQSGTSYNEQFF. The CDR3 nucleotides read TGTGCCACTCAGAGCGGGACCTCCTACAATGAGCAGTTCTTC. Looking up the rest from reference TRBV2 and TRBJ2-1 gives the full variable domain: EPEVTQTPSHQVTQMGQEVILRCVPISNHLYFYWYRQILGQKVEFLVSFYNNEISEKSEIFDDQFSVERPDGSNFTLKIRSTKLEDSAMYFCATQSGTSYNEQFFGPGTRLTVL.

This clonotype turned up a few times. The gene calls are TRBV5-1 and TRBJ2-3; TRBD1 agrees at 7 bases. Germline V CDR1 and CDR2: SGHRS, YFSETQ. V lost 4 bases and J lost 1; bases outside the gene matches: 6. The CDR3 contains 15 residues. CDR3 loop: CASSLDRVRTDTQYF. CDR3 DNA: TGCGCCAGCAGCCTTGACAGGGTTCGCACAGATACGCAGTATTTT. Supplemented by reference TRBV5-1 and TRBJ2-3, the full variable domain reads KAGVTQTPRYLIKTRGQQVTLSCSPISGHRSVSWYQQTPGQGLQFLFEYFSETQRNKGNFPGRFSGRQFSNSRSEMNVSTLELGDSALYLCASSLDRVRTDTQYFGPGTRLTVL.

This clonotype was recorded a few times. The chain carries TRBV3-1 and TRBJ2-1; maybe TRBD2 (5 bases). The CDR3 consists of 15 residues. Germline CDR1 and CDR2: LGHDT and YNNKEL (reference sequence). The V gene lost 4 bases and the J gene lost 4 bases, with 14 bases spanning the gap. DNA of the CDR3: TGTGCCAGCAGCCCCTCGAATGACTATTACAATGAGCAGTTCTTC. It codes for CASSPSNDYYNEQFF.

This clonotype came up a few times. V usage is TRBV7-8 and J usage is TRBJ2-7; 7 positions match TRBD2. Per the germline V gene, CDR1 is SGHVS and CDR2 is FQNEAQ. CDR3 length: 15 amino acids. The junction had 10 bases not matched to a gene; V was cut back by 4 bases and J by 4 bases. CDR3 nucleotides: TGTGCCAGCAGCTCCGGGAGGCGCGAGTTATACGAGCAGTACTTC. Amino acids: CASSSGRRELYEQYF.

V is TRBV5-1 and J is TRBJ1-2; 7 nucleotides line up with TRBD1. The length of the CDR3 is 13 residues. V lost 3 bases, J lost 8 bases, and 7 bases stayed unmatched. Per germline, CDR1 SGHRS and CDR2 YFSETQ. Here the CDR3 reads CASSYRDSFGYTF. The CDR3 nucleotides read TGCGCCAGCAGCTACCGGGACAGCTTCGGCTACACCTTC.

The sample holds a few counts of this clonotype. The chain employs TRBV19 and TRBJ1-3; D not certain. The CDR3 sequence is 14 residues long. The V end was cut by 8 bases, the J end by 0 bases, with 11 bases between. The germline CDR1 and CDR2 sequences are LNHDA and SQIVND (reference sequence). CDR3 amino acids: CASGGRPSGNTIYF. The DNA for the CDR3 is TGTGCCAGTGGAGGCAGGCCCTCTGGAAACACCATATATTTT.

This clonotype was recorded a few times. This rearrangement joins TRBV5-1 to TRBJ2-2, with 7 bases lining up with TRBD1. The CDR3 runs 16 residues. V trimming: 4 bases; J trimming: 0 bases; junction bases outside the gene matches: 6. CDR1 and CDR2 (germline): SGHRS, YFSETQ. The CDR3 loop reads CASSPRGGANTGELFF. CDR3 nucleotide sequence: TGCGCCAGCAGCCCGCGAGGGGGCGCGAACACCGGGGAGCTGTTTTTT.